This T cell receptor (beta chain) derives from a study of post-analysis software for immune sequencing data. Germline CDR1 reads SEHNR; CDR2 reads FQNEAQ (reference sequence). With 6 bases removed from V and 10 bases from J, the gap between germline ends came to 16 bases. This CDR3 has 14 amino acids. The TCR beta cDNA libraries carried unique molecular identifiers. Between about 1 and 10 million T cells gave rise to roughly 0.5 million cDNA molecules. MiXCR, applied by TCRdb to the PCR reads, yields one record per CDR3 protein. This table has around 500,000 distinct CDR3 sequences, less than 40% appearing once. This clonotype was seen only a few times. Its antigen is as yet unknown. Overall study results and limits: In multiple sclerosis, normalized Chao1 diversity was significantly below that of controls. Patients had higher frequencies than controls of roughly 5 TRBV segments, including TRBV5-6, TRBV5-1 and TRBV20-1. Same-batch preparations were strongly co-clustered by F measure.

J is TRBJ1-6 and V is TRBV7-9; D might be TRBD1 (6 bases). The source of this sequence is a girl aged 2-17 years with multiple sclerosis. The material sequenced was blood. CDR3 sequence: CASSRQDSWSPLHF. Here the CDR3 DNA reads TGTGCCAGCAGTCGACAGGATTCGTGGTCACCCCTCCACTTT.